These 17 T cell receptor beta chains were sequenced from one sample in a study of blood T cell repertoires in COVID-19. Some clones are missing from TCRdb's copy, which holds only in-frame ones; the method was immunoSEQ multiplex PCR. The data contain some 300,000 clones, around 90% of them singletons. Input material: PBMCs or T cells enriched from blood (not recorded which). These receptors were taken from a middle-aged woman who had recovered from COVID-19.

The chain links TRBV7-3 to TRBJ1-1; D remains ambiguous. The V gene lost 2 bases and the J gene lost 10 bases, with 11 bases spanning the gap. There are 12 residues in the CDR3. Germline V gene sequence: CDR1 SGHTA, CDR2 FQGTGA. CDR3 in DNA: TGTGCCAGCAGCTTAGACCGGGTTAGAGCTTTCTTT. The encoded protein is CASSLDRVRAFF.

Note on this clone: The sample has other DNA sequences that encode this CDR3 too. This chain joins TRBV5-1 and TRBJ2-7, with TRBD2 matching 8 bases. The CDR3 is 15 residues long. The V gene end was trimmed by 0 bases and the J gene end by 0 bases; junction bases not matched to a gene: 2. Looked up from germline, CDR1 is SGHRS and CDR2 is YFSETQ. The CDR3 DNA is TGCGCCAGCAGCTTGGGCCTAGCGGGCTCCTACGAGCAGTACTTC. Its translation: CASSLGLAGSYEQYF.

The chain recombines TRBV2 with TRBJ2-1, with 7 bases identical to TRBD2. Germline V gene sequence: CDR1 SNHLY, CDR2 FYNNEI. Trimming removed 4 bases from V and 10 bases from J; junction bases left unmatched: 4. CDR3 length: 12 residues. CDR3: CASSAQGGEQFF. The CDR3 coding sequence is TGTGCCAGCAGTGCCCAGGGAGGGGAGCAGTTCTTC. The full variable domain, its missing parts supplied by reference TRBV2 and TRBJ2-1, is EPEVTQTPSHQVTQMGQEVILRCVPISNHLYFYWYRQILGQKVEFLVSFYNNEISEKSEIFDDQFSVERPDGSNFTLKIRSTKLEDSAMYFCASSAQGGEQFFGPGTRLTVL.

The gene calls are TRBV7-9 and TRBJ2-7; TRBD1 is a possible D gene (5 bases). Germline V lookup: CDR1 SEHNR, CDR2 FQNEAQ (reference sequence). The V gene lost 5 bases and the J gene lost 6 bases, with 14 bases spanning the gap. This CDR3 is 13 amino acids long. CDR3 residues: CASSRTPLSEQYF. Written as DNA, the CDR3 is TGTGCCAGCAGCCGGACACCTCTCTCCGAGCAGTACTTC.

In this sample, this clone turned up once. The genes are TRBV11-2 and TRBJ2-1; D not resolved. Trimming cost V 4 bases and J 0 bases, with 10 bases left between them. Germline CDR1 reads SGHAT; CDR2 reads FQNNGV. The CDR3 runs to 15 residues. For the CDR3, the DNA is TGTGCCAGCAGCTCGACTCGGAACTCCTACAATGAGCAGTTCTTC. As protein: CASSSTRNSYNEQFF.

The chain combines TRBV7-2 with TRBJ1-1; TRBD1 matches 8 bases. This CDR3 is 15 amino acids long. Unmatched junction bases numbered 10, after V lost 5 bases and J lost 5 bases. Per germline, CDR1 SGHTA and CDR2 FQGNSA. The CDR3 coding sequence is TGTGCCAGCAGCACCCAGACAGGGGTGGGGACTGAAGCTTTCTTT. It yields the protein CASSTQTGVGTEAFF.

The CDR3 loop reads CASSPPGRNSPLHF. The CDR3 coding sequence is TGTGCCAGCAGCCCCCCGGGGAGGAATTCACCCCTCCACTTT. The chain combines TRBV5-4 with TRBJ1-6; D not certain. V lost 4 bases and J lost 7, with 12 bases in between. The CDR3 loop spans 14 amino acids. CDR1 is SGHNT and CDR2 is YYREEE in the germline V gene (reference sequence).

On this clone itself: A read error may produce the germline difference seen at one junction end. The chain has TRBV30 and TRBJ2-2; D not resolved. This CDR3 contains 11 residues. The germline gives CDR1 GTSNPN, CDR2 SVGIG (reference sequence). DNA of the CDR3: TGTGCCTGGAGTAACAACGGGGAGCTGTTTTTT. This codes for CAWSNNGELFF.

J is TRBJ2-5 and V is TRBV29-1; D remains unclear. V was clipped by 2 bases and J by 4 bases, with 11 bases between them. Germline V lookup: CDR1 SQVTM, CDR2 ANQGSEA. The CDR3 sequence is 13 residues long. The CDR3, as DNA: TGCAGCGTTGAAAGAATTGCAGGAGAGACCCAGTACTTC. It translates to CSVERIAGETQYF.

The chain combines TRBV7-2 with TRBJ1-6, with TRBD1 matching over 7 bases. Germline CDR1 SGHTA, CDR2 FQGNSA. Trimming removed 5 bases from V and 7 bases from J; junction bases left unmatched: 5. The CDR3 loop spans 14 amino acids. The CDR3: CASSPGQSNSPLHF. The DNA of the CDR3 is TGTGCCAGCAGCCCGGGACAGAGCAATTCACCCCTCCACTTT. Using reference TRBV7-2 and TRBJ1-6 for the parts outside the CDR3, the full variable domain is GAGVSQSPSNKVTEKGKDVELRCDPISGHTALYWYRQSLGQGLEFLIYFQGNSAPDKSGLPSDRFSAERTGGSVSTLTIQRTQQEDSAVYLCASSPGQSNSPLHFGNGTRLTVT.

The V and J genes are TRBV30 and TRBJ2-2; weak D call: TRBD2 (7 bases). Germline V gene lookup returns CDR1 GTSNPN and CDR2 SVGIG (reference sequence). V lost 2 bases and J lost 6, with 10 bases in between. This CDR3 is built from 13 residues. The CDR3 sequence: CAWSRGRAGELFF. In DNA form, the CDR3 reads TGTGCCTGGAGTAGGGGGAGGGCCGGGGAGCTGTTTTTT. Full variable domain (missing parts from reference TRBV30 and TRBJ2-2): SQTIHQWPATLVQPVGSPLSLECTVEGTSNPNLYWYRQAAGRGLQLLFYSVGIGQISSEVPQNLSASRPQDRQFILSSKKLLLSDSGFYLCAWSRGRAGELFFGEGSRLTVL.

This clone was detected only once. Other nucleotide sequences from this sample produce the same CDR3. This chain uses TRBV5-1 with TRBJ1-4; 7 bases match TRBD1. The ends lost 4 bases at V and 0 bases at J; junction bases unmatched: 3. CDR1 SGHRS and CDR2 YFSETQ come from the germline V gene. The CDR3 is 15 residues long. The CDR3 DNA follows: TGCGCCAGCAGCCTCGGGACAGCAACTAATGAAAAACTGTTTTTT. Translated, it gives CASSLGTATNEKLFF.

The chain links TRBV5-1 to TRBJ2-5; 10 bases align to TRBD1. V shed 2 bases, J shed 5 bases, and the junction held 3 bases outside the gene matches. This CDR3 spans 14 amino acids. Germline CDR1 and CDR2: SGHRS and YFSETQ. CDR3 sequence reads: CASSLDRGRETQYF. The CDR3 DNA reads as TGCGCCAGCAGCTTAGACAGGGGGCGGGAGACCCAGTACTTC.

The rearrangement links TRBV5-1 to TRBJ2-7; 9 nucleotides agree with TRBD2. The CDR3 is 15 amino acids. The V and J ends lost 3 bases and 2 bases, in that order; junction bases with no gene match: 6. Germline CDR1 is SGHRS and CDR2 is YFSETQ. CDR3 loop: CASSWGLAGTYEQYF. CDR3 DNA: TGCGCCAGCAGCTGGGGGCTAGCGGGAACCTACGAGCAGTACTTC. The full variable domain, its missing parts supplied by reference TRBV5-1 and TRBJ2-7, is KAGVTQTPRYLIKTRGQQVTLSCSPISGHRSVSWYQQTPGQGLQFLFEYFSETQRNKGNFPGRFSGRQFSNSRSEMNVSTLELGDSALYLCASSWGLAGTYEQYFGPGTRLTVT.

This chain links TRBV5-1 with TRBJ2-2; D is unclear. The ends were cut back, 5 bases at V and 5 bases at J, with 10 bases in the middle. The CDR3 runs 13 residues. Germline loops: CDR1 SGHRS, CDR2 YFSETQ. CDR3 loop: CASRPDGTGELFF. In DNA form, the CDR3 reads TGCGCCAGCAGACCAGACGGGACCGGGGAGCTGTTTTTT.

In this sample, this clone turned up a few times. The V call is TRBV27, the J call TRBJ2-4, with D tentatively TRBD1 (6 bases). This CDR3 spans 14 amino acids. CDR1 is MNHEY, CDR2 SMNVEV, per germline (reference sequence). With 3 bases removed from V and 2 bases from J, the gap between germline ends came to 8 bases. The DNA for the CDR3 is TGTGCCAGCAGTTTGGGGGCAACCAAAAACATTCAGTACTTC. Its translation is CASSLGATKNIQYF.

V is TRBV11-2 and J is TRBJ2-7, with a possible D match to TRBD2 (6 bases). Germline V gives CDR1 SGHAT, CDR2 FQNNGV. This CDR3 contains 17 residues. The V and J ends lost 0 bases and 2 bases respectively, with 17 bases between them. CDR3 sequence: CASSLDGGDSSAYEQYF. Written as DNA, the CDR3 is TGTGCCAGCAGCTTAGACGGGGGAGACAGTTCTGCCTACGAGCAGTACTTC.